Included here is one T cell receptor beta chain sequence, with context. The sample comes from a study of blood T cell repertoires in COVID-19. Study-level background: Acute and convalescent COVID-19 specimens originated in the United States, Italy and Spain. Nucleic acid was either cDNA or gDNA, and it came from T cells, B-cell-depleted T cells, or PBMCs.

Per the authors' pipeline: Reference gene primer amplification in the assay estimated nucleated cell counts. Generated by immunoSEQ multiplex PCR, the TCRdb table keeps only in-frame clones and is missing some. V and J calls plus clone size are reproduced from that table; the DNA served to infer D and trimming. Of roughly 30,000 clones listed, roughly nine tenths are singletons. The V segment lost 5 bases and the J segment 0 bases; nucleotides outside the gene matches: 10. The CDR3 sequence is 17 residues long. From germline, CDR1 is LGHDT and CDR2 YNNKEL (reference sequence). The clonotype comes from a man aged 60 to 69 with acute or convalescent COVID-19. Sequencing used peripheral blood. The V and J genes are TRBV3-1 (or the pseudogene TRBV3-2) and TRBJ1-3; TRBD1 aligns across 7 bases. CDR3 amino acids: CASSSQGGPSSGNTIYF. CDR3 DNA sequence: TGTGCCAGCAGCTCCCAGGGGGGCCCGAGCTCTGGAAACACCATATATTTT.